The clone carrying this T cell receptor beta chain occurred many times. Its antigen is still unknown. The CDR3 is cut off 3 residues early in the read; its end comes from the germline J gene. The data were obtained in a study of T cell clonality in common variable immunodeficiency. The study's findings and limits: CVID subjects showed higher TCRbeta clonality than healthy controls. Compared with controls, CVID subjects had fewer shared TCRbeta clones.

Blood samples were heparinized, about 5 to 8 ml per donor. V shed 0 bases, J shed 3 bases, and the junction held 7 bases outside the gene matches. Germline-derived CDR1 and CDR2 are SGHTA and FQGNSA. The CDR3 loop spans 16 amino acids. Sequencing input was equivalent genomic DNA from CVID and controls. Measured with immunoSEQ multiplex PCR; TCRdb has only the in-frame clones, and not every one. The data list 45,000 to 70,000 clones, none observed once; about 5.5% falls to the top ten. The chain carries TRBV7-2 and TRBJ2-7, with 8 bases fitting TRBD1. Sequencing input: peripheral blood mononuclear cells. This clonotype originated in a person aged 18 to 70 in good health. The CDR3: CASSLAPGGTGYEQYF. CDR3 DNA, as far as it was read: TGTGCCAGCAGCTTAGCCCCCGGCGGGACAGGCTACGAG.